This passage covers 30 T cell receptor beta chains from one sample sequenced in a study of control samples from healthy donors and cancer patients. This table comes from immunoSEQ multiplex PCR, and its TCRdb copy is limited to in-frame clones, with some not included. The sample consists of around 200,000 clones, approximately 95% of them appearing once. The specimen was blood. The origin of the receptors is a man younger than 35 in good health.

This chain links TRBV14 with TRBJ2-3; weak D call: TRBD2 (7 bases). Looked up from germline, CDR1 is SGHDN and CDR2 is FVKESK. This CDR3 contains 19 residues. The V gene lost 4 bases and the J gene lost 1 base, with 24 bases spanning the gap. DNA for the CDR3: TGTGCCAGCAGCCTTCTCATGGGAGGGGGGTATTTTGGCACAGATACGCAGTATTTT. The encoded protein is CASSLLMGGGYFGTDTQYF.

CDR3 amino acids: CASSPSTGGRSEKLFF. The CDR3 DNA follows: TGCGCCAGCAGCCCCTCTACAGGGGGCCGTTCTGAAAAACTGTTTTTT. The V call is TRBV5-1, the J call TRBJ1-4, with 9 bases aligning to TRBD1. Germline V gene data show CDR1 as SGHRS and CDR2 as YFSETQ. The CDR3 consists of 16 residues. V trimming: 4 bases; J trimming: 7 bases; junction bases outside the gene matches: 11.

This clone was seen just once. This chain joins TRBV19 and TRBJ2-3, with 7 bases identical to TRBD1. Germline V lookup: CDR1 LNHDA, CDR2 SQIVND (reference sequence). Trimming cost V 7 bases and J 4 bases; bases outside gene matches: 11. CDR3 size: 15 residues. CDR3 nucleotide sequence: TGTGCCAGTAATCGCGCGCAGGGGGAATCAGATACGCAGTATTTT. Its protein product is CASNRAQGESDTQYF.

The chain carries TRBV5-8 and TRBJ2-5; perhaps TRBD2 as D (6 bases). Germline V gene sequence: CDR1 SGHTS, CDR2 YDEGEE. Trimming pared 0 bases from V and 1 base from J, leaving 10 bases between. This CDR3 contains 15 residues. CDR3 residues: CASSLALGGQETQYF. The CDR3 bases are TGTGCCAGCAGCTTGGCCTTGGGAGGCCAAGAGACCCAGTACTTC. Using reference TRBV5-8 and TRBJ2-5 for the parts outside the CDR3, the full variable domain is EAGVTQSPTHLIKTRGQQATLRCSPISGHTSVYWYQQALGLGLQFLLWYDEGEERNRGNFPPRFSGRQFPNYSSELNVNALELEDSALYLCASSLALGGQETQYFGPGTRLLVL.

This rearrangement joins TRBV5-1 to TRBJ1-6; 8 nucleotides agree with TRBD1. Germline V gene data show CDR1 as SGHRS and CDR2 as YFSETQ. This CDR3 is 16 amino acids long. The V segment lost 4 bases and the J segment 8 bases; nucleotides outside the gene matches: 11. CDR3 sequence reads: CASSGLGQGGDSPLHF. The CDR3 DNA follows: TGCGCCAGCAGCGGACTCGGACAGGGCGGAGATTCACCCCTCCACTTT.

This chain links TRBV4-2 with TRBJ1-6; TRBD1 aligns across 8 bases. This CDR3 comprises 17 residues. J was trimmed by 6 bases and V by 0 bases; bases with no gene match: 7. Germline V gives CDR1 LGHNA, CDR2 YNFKEQ. CDR3 DNA: TGTGCCAGCAGCCAAGATTTGATTGGGACAGGTAATTCACCCCTCCACTTT. Its protein product is CASSQDLIGTGNSPLHF.

The V and J genes are TRBV10-1 and TRBJ2-3, with D maybe TRBD2 (6 bases). Germline V lookup: CDR1 WNHNN, CDR2 SYGVQD (reference sequence). V shed 6 bases and J shed 2 bases, with 15 bases lying between them. This CDR3 comprises 15 residues. The CDR3 DNA reads TGCGCCAGCAGCCAAGGAGGGGCCTACACAGATACGCAGTATTTT. Amino acids: CASSQGGAYTDTQYF.

This chain links TRBV18 with TRBJ2-1, with TRBD2 identical over 11 bases. This CDR3 spans 12 amino acids. Germline CDR1 KGHSH, CDR2 LQKENI. The trim removed 4 bases at V and 12 bases at J, leaving 2 bases unmatched. The DNA of the CDR3 is TGTGCCAGCTCACTAGCGGGGGGGTTGCAGTTCTTC. As protein: CASSLAGGLQFF.

With respect to this clone: The sample contains more than one DNA sequence encoding this CDR3. V and J are TRBV10-2 and TRBJ1-5; no clear D gene. This CDR3 is built from 12 residues. Germline CDR1 WSHSY, CDR2 SAAADI. V was clipped by 5 bases and J by 2 bases, with 4 bases between them. Here the CDR3 DNA reads TGCGCCAGCAGTACGGGCAATCAGCCCCAGCATTTT. It translates to CASSTGNQPQHF.

The chain joins TRBV19 to TRBJ2-2; D gene uncertain. Germline loops: CDR1 LNHDA, CDR2 SQIVND (reference sequence). The CDR3 is 16 amino acids. V shed 6 bases and J shed 0 bases, with 14 bases lying between them. The CDR3 nucleotides read TGTGCCAGTAGGTTAGAAGGGATCCCGAACACCGGGGAGCTGTTTTTT. It is translated as CASRLEGIPNTGELFF.

The J gene is TRBJ1-4, the V gene TRBV7-2; D unresolved. The ends were cut back, 1 base at V and 8 bases at J, with 8 bases in the middle. The CDR3 contains 13 residues. The germline CDR1 and CDR2 sequences are SGHTA and FQGNSA. CDR3 amino acids: CASSLVLREKLFF. DNA of the CDR3: TGTGCCAGCAGCTTAGTCCTTCGGGAAAAACTGTTTTTT.

This clone was seen more than once but under ten times. This sequence joins TRBV7-9 and TRBJ2-3, with 12 bases matching TRBD2. The CDR3 totals 17 residues. The ends lost 4 bases at V and 2 bases at J; junction bases unmatched: 7. Germline assignment: CDR1 SEHNR and CDR2 FQNEAQ (reference sequence). Here the CDR3 reads CASSWGLAGGFTDTQYF. The CDR3 DNA is TGTGCCAGCAGCTGGGGACTAGCGGGCGGATTCACAGATACGCAGTATTTT.

The chain links TRBV6-6 to TRBJ1-2; tentative D call: TRBD1 (5 bases). CDR3 length: 15 amino acids. Germline loops: CDR1 MNHNY, CDR2 SVGAGI (reference sequence). The V and J ends lost 4 bases and 2 bases respectively, with 14 bases between them. Written as DNA, the CDR3 is TGTGCCAGCAGTTTACAGGCTTTCCAGAACTATGGCTACACCTTC. This gives the protein CASSLQAFQNYGYTF.

J is TRBJ2-3 and V is TRBV12-3 or TRBV12-4; the D is unclear. The CDR3 is made up of 13 amino acids. Trimming cost V 1 base and J 0 bases, with 2 bases left between them. DNA of the CDR3: TGTGCCAGCAGTTTAGACAGCACAGATACGCAGTATTTT. Translating it yields CASSLDSTDTQYF.

The chain combines TRBV10-3 with TRBJ1-6; 9 bases match TRBD1. CDR3 length: 17 amino acids. The V segment lost 6 bases and the J segment 6 bases; nucleotides outside the gene matches: 12. Germline V gene lookup returns CDR1 ENHRY and CDR2 SYGVKD. The chain's CDR3 is CAISDPGQGKSNSPLHF. The CDR3 nucleotides read TGTGCCATCAGCGACCCTGGACAGGGGAAAAGTAATTCACCCCTCCACTTT.

The chain is built from TRBV24-1 and TRBJ2-5, with D perhaps matching TRBD1 or TRBD2 (5 bases each). Germline CDR1 KGHDR, CDR2 SFDVKD. The CDR3 covers 13 residues. The V end lost 6 bases, the J end lost 9 bases, and 16 bases lay between the germline ends. The CDR3 coding sequence is TGTGCCACCAGTACCGGGACCCTAGGGGCCCAGTACTTC. This codes for CATSTGTLGAQYF.

V gene TRBV27 combines with J gene TRBJ1-1; TRBD1 might be the D (5 bases). The germline V and J ends were trimmed by 5 bases and 4 bases, with 17 bases remaining between them. CDR1 and CDR2 (germline): MNHEY, SMNVEV (reference sequence). The CDR3 consists of 15 residues. The CDR3 DNA reads as TGTGCCAGCAGTCCGATCTCAGGGTTGGGCACTGAAGCTTTCTTT. Protein product: CASSPISGLGTEAFF.

The chain is built from TRBV9 and TRBJ2-7; possible D gene TRBD2, 5 bases. Deletions cut 4 bases from V and 6 bases from J, with 17 bases between. This CDR3 has 14 residues. Germline loops: CDR1 SGDLS, CDR2 YYNGEE. The CDR3 region has the DNA TGTGCCAGCAGCTCCACTGAAACCGGAGGCGAGCAGTACTTC. Translation gives CASSSTETGGEQYF.

This clone was observed once. This chain links TRBV29-1 with TRBJ2-5, with 9 bases identical to TRBD2. CDR1 is SQVTM and CDR2 is ANQGSEA in the germline V gene. This CDR3 contains 15 residues. V lost 4 bases, J lost 4 bases, and 10 bases stayed unmatched. The CDR3 sequence is CSVVGGGGGGETQYF. The DNA of the CDR3 is TGCAGCGTTGTGGGAGGCGGGGGGGGAGGAGAGACCCAGTACTTC.

The V and J genes are TRBV10-2 and TRBJ1-5, with 9 bases lining up with TRBD1. V lost 6 bases, J lost 5 bases, and 5 bases stayed unmatched. Germline V CDR1 and CDR2: WSHSY, SAAADI. CDR3 size: 14 residues. The CDR3 region is CASSGTGRDQPQHF. In DNA form, the CDR3 reads TGCGCCAGCAGCGGGACAGGGCGGGATCAGCCCCAGCATTTT.

The V and J genes are TRBV10-1 and TRBJ2-1; no reliable D call. The V gene lost 6 bases and the J gene lost 2 bases, with 14 bases spanning the gap. This CDR3 contains 15 residues. Per germline, CDR1 WNHNN and CDR2 SYGVQD (reference sequence). The CDR3 sequence: CASSLFRGTYNEQFF. The CDR3 DNA reads as TGCGCCAGCAGCCTGTTTAGAGGCACCTACAATGAGCAGTTCTTC.

In this sample, this clone turned up once. V usage is TRBV2 and J usage is TRBJ2-1; 7 nucleotides agree with TRBD1. Trimming removed 6 bases from V and 6 bases from J; junction bases left unmatched: 5. Germline V gene lookup returns CDR1 SNHLY and CDR2 FYNNEI. This CDR3 is built from 13 residues. CDR3 sequence: CASRRTGINEQFF. CDR3 in DNA: TGTGCCAGCAGAAGGACAGGCATCAATGAGCAGTTCTTC.

V gene TRBV18 combines with J gene TRBJ2-7; D is unresolved. This CDR3 comprises 15 residues. Trimming cost V 3 bases and J 3 bases, with 15 bases left between them. Germline-derived CDR1 and CDR2 are KGHSH and LQKENI. CDR3 in DNA: TGTGCCAGCTCACCTTTTCCCGGACCTGTCTACGAGCAGTACTTC. Translation: CASSPFPGPVYEQYF.

The gene calls are TRBV5-4 and TRBJ1-1, with 9 bases lining up with TRBD1. This CDR3 spans 13 amino acids. V was pared by 2 bases and J by 5 bases, with 1 base of the junction left unmatched. The germline CDR1 and CDR2 sequences are SGHNT and YYREEE (reference sequence). For the CDR3, the DNA is TGTGCCAGCAGCTTCGACAGGGGGACTGAAGCTTTCTTT. This gives the protein CASSFDRGTEAFF.

V gene TRBV5-5 combines with J gene TRBJ2-1; no clear D gene. The ends were cut back, 7 bases at V and 6 bases at J, with 8 bases in the middle. This CDR3 is 11 amino acids long. Germline CDR1 and CDR2: SGHKS and YYEKEE (reference sequence). CDR3 bases: TGTGCCAGCCAGAGGACCAATGAGCAGTTCTTC. Translated: CASQRTNEQFF.

The chain is built from TRBV19 and TRBJ1-1; D is possibly TRBD1 (5 bases). V was clipped by 4 bases and J by 1 base, with 7 bases between them. Germline V gene sequence: CDR1 LNHDA, CDR2 SQIVND (reference sequence). The CDR3 has 13 amino acids. CDR3 loop: CASSNGGNTEAFF. CDR3 DNA sequence: TGTGCCAGTAGTAACGGGGGGAACACTGAAGCTTTCTTT.

The rearrangement uses TRBV10-3 and TRBJ1-6; D unresolved. Germline V gene lookup returns CDR1 ENHRY and CDR2 SYGVKD. The CDR3 runs 12 residues. The germline V and J ends were trimmed by 6 bases and 12 bases, with 12 bases remaining between them. The CDR3 loop reads CAIRDSGGPLHF. In DNA form, the CDR3 reads TGTGCCATCAGAGACTCTGGAGGACCCCTCCACTTT.

A single count supports this clone. The J gene is TRBJ1-4, the V gene TRBV18; D not resolved. The V gene lost 3 bases and the J gene lost 3 bases, with 11 bases spanning the gap. CDR1 and CDR2 from the germline V gene are KGHSH and LQKENI. The CDR3 spans 15 residues. The CDR3 reads CASSPNIPSNEKLFF. The CDR3 DNA reads TGTGCCAGCTCACCTAATATACCGTCTAATGAAAAACTGTTTTTT.

This clone was recorded a few times. The rearrangement uses TRBV18 and TRBJ1-5; D might be TRBD1 (5 bases). Trimming left V 3 bases short and J 3 bases short, with 12 bases between. Germline CDR1 is KGHSH and CDR2 is LQKENI. The length of the CDR3 is 15 residues. The CDR3 sequence: CASSPGGVINQPQHF. As DNA, the CDR3 is TGTGCCAGCTCACCGGGGGGGGTGATCAATCAGCCCCAGCATTTT.

This chain uses TRBV7-9 with TRBJ2-3; 8 bases agree with TRBD2. V was pared by 1 base and J by 7 bases, with 7 bases of the junction left unmatched. Looked up from germline, CDR1 is SEHNR and CDR2 is FQNEAQ (reference sequence). This CDR3 comprises 15 residues. CDR3 amino acids: CASSLVLAGANTQYF. The DNA of the CDR3 is TGTGCCAGCAGCTTAGTGCTAGCGGGTGCAAATACGCAGTATTTT.